Below, 21 T cell receptor beta chains from the same sample are listed, as sequenced in a study of T cell changes during pregnancy in multiple sclerosis (dated by TCRdb to 2018 to 2020). Libraries were prepared through the immunoSEQ multiplex PCR assay. The clones in this table, taken by TCRdb from immuneACCESS, are in-frame only. Not every clone is retained; where verified, under half of the shortfall comes from an unresolved V gene, and the cause of the rest is unknown. In all, the sample holds around 80,000 clones, and nearly 95% of those were seen once. In total, the top ten clones hold 0.8% to 1% of the sample. The material sequenced was peripheral blood, taken in the second trimester of pregnancy. Source of these receptors: a female donor in good health, enrolled as a control in a pregnancy study.

This clone came up once. V gene TRBV19 combines with J gene TRBJ2-5; D is undetermined. V was clipped by 3 bases and J by 5 bases, with 10 bases between them. The CDR3 is 13 amino acids. The germline V gene has CDR1 LNHDA and CDR2 SQIVND (reference sequence). Written as DNA, the CDR3 is TGTGCCAGTAGTATCCCGTTCTCCGAGACCCAGTACTTC. Amino acids: CASSIPFSETQYF.

The chain is built from TRBV28 and TRBJ1-1; 8 positions match TRBD1. Germline values: CDR1 MDHEN, CDR2 SYDVKM. This CDR3 comprises 14 residues. Trimming at V came to 6 bases and at J to 0 bases, leaving 3 bases not matched to a gene. CDR3 bases: TGTGCCAGCAGCCTGGACAGGGTGAACACTGAAGCTTTCTTT. Its translation is CASSLDRVNTEAFF.

The J gene is TRBJ2-3, the V gene TRBV5-4; D is ambiguous. This CDR3 spans 11 amino acids. Trimming pared 5 bases from V and 4 bases from J, leaving 5 bases between. Germline-derived CDR1 and CDR2 are SGHNT and YYREEE (reference sequence). This chain's CDR3 is CASRRADTQYF. CDR3 bases: TGTGCCAGCAGACGGGCAGATACGCAGTATTTT.

The chain carries TRBV5-1 and TRBJ2-6; D not resolved. Trimming shortened V by 1 base and J by 0 bases, and 5 bases separated the two germline ends. Germline-derived CDR1 and CDR2 are SGHRS and YFSETQ. CDR3 size: 15 residues. CDR3 sequence: CASSLSNSGANVLTF. CDR3 DNA sequence: TGCGCCAGCAGCTTGAGCAACTCTGGGGCCAACGTCCTGACTTTC.

For this clone: Within the sample, other DNA sequences also encode this same CDR3. The chain has TRBV5-1 and TRBJ2-3; 8 nucleotides line up with TRBD1. Germline trimming cut 7 bases from V and 4 bases from J; bases unmatched to any gene: 8. The CDR3 runs 14 residues. CDR1 and CDR2 from the germline V gene are SGHRS and YFSETQ. CDR3 protein: CASSLGTGADTQYF. The CDR3 region has the DNA TGCGCCAGCTCCCTGGGGACAGGTGCAGATACGCAGTATTTT.

The chain recombines TRBV5-1 with TRBJ2-1, with 8 bases matching TRBD1. The V and J ends lost 4 bases and 7 bases, in that order; junction bases with no gene match: 7. This CDR3 comprises 14 residues. Germline CDR1 and CDR2: SGHRS and YFSETQ. CDR3: CASSVGQGENEQFF. The CDR3 region has the DNA TGCGCCAGCAGCGTCGGACAGGGTGAGAATGAGCAGTTCTTC.

The chain employs TRBV6-5 and TRBJ1-1, with 8 bases aligning to TRBD1. This CDR3 has 14 residues. Germline V lookup: CDR1 MNHEY, CDR2 SVGAGI. J gave up 4 bases and V 0 bases, and 1 base lay outside the gene matches. The CDR3 DNA follows: TGTGCCAGCAGTTACTCGCAGGGGGCCACTGAAGCTTTCTTT. It encodes CASSYSQGATEAFF.

This sequence joins TRBV2 and TRBJ2-3; 11 nucleotides align to TRBD2. This CDR3 is 14 amino acids long. Germline V gene sequence: CDR1 SNHLY, CDR2 FYNNEI. Trimming took 11 bases from V and 0 from J; bases not matched to a gene: 4. CDR3: CARRTSGSTDTQYF. DNA of the CDR3: TGTGCCCGGCGGACTAGCGGGAGCACAGATACGCAGTATTTT.

About this clone itself: The sample has other DNA sequences that encode this CDR3 too. CDR3 region: CASSYSGQGTYEQYF. The CDR3 nucleotides are TGTGCCAGCAGTTACTCGGGACAGGGGACCTACGAGCAGTACTTC. The chain uses TRBV6-5 and TRBJ2-7; the match to TRBD1 covers 10 bases. The ends lost 0 bases at V and 2 bases at J; junction bases unmatched: 1. The CDR3 sequence is 15 residues long. Germline V gives CDR1 MNHEY, CDR2 SVGAGI.

This chain's CDR3 is CASSLQEGSEAFF. The CDR3 nucleotides read TGTGCCAGCAGCTTACAGGAGGGCTCTGAAGCTTTCTTT. This rearrangement joins TRBV11-1 to TRBJ1-1; D remains unclear. The CDR3 has 13 amino acids. Deletions cut 2 bases from V and 6 bases from J, with 10 bases between. Germline-derived CDR1 and CDR2 are SGHAT and FQDESV (reference sequence).

The chain couples TRBV5-4 to TRBJ2-1; 9 nucleotides align to TRBD2. V dropped 1 base and J dropped 1; count of bases not matched to a gene: 6. From germline, CDR1 is SGHNT and CDR2 YYREEE (reference sequence). CDR3 length: 17 residues. CDR3 nucleotides: TGTGCCAGCAGCTTGCCGGGGAGCGGGAGGTCCTACAATGAGCAGTTCTTC. As protein: CASSLPGSGRSYNEQFF.

The J gene is TRBJ1-1, the V gene TRBV6-1, with D unclear. Germline V gene sequence: CDR1 MNHNS, CDR2 SASEGT. Trimming left V 4 bases short and J 1 base short, with 4 bases between. The CDR3 totals 12 residues. CDR3: CASSAGNTEAFF. In nucleotides, the CDR3 is TGTGCCAGCAGTGCCGGGAACACTGAAGCTTTCTTT.

In this sample, this clone turned up once. The chain combines TRBV27 with TRBJ2-7; 7 nucleotides line up with TRBD1. Germline lookup yields CDR1 MNHEY and CDR2 SMNVEV (reference sequence). V lost 8 bases, J lost 3 bases, and 4 bases stayed unmatched. The CDR3 is made up of 12 amino acids. The CDR3 sequence: CASDDRDYEQYF. The CDR3 nucleotides read TGTGCCAGCGATGACAGGGACTACGAGCAGTACTTC.

CDR3 coding DNA: TGTGCCAGCAGCTCTTTGACAGAATTAGCCAAAAACATTCAGTACTTC. Translation gives CASSSLTELAKNIQYF. This chain connects TRBV5-6 to TRBJ2-4; a possible D gene is TRBD1 (5 bases). The germline V and J ends were trimmed by 3 bases and 0 bases, with 13 bases remaining between them. The length of the CDR3 is 16 residues. CDR1 and CDR2 from the germline V gene are SGHDT and YYEEEE.

The V call is TRBV6-5, the J call TRBJ2-3; the D gene is possibly TRBD2 (5 bases). The V end lost 5 bases, the J end lost 2 bases, and 8 bases lay between the germline ends. Germline loops: CDR1 MNHEY, CDR2 SVGAGI. The CDR3 loop spans 13 amino acids. CDR3: CASSGRDTDTQYF. The CDR3, as DNA: TGTGCCAGCAGTGGACGGGACACAGATACGCAGTATTTT.

This chain joins TRBV28 and TRBJ2-1; 7 positions match TRBD2. The CDR3 extends over 15 amino acids. Looked up from germline, CDR1 is MDHEN and CDR2 is SYDVKM. Trimming cost V 2 bases and J 2 bases; bases outside gene matches: 3. CDR3 bases: TGTGCCAGCAGTTTAGCGGGAGTTCCCTACAATGAGCAGTTCTTC. Translation: CASSLAGVPYNEQFF.

CDR3 protein: CASSYLGSTDTQYF. The CDR3 nucleotides are TGTGCCAGCAGTTACTTGGGCAGCACAGATACGCAGTATTTT. The V and J genes are TRBV6-5 and TRBJ2-3; D ambiguous. The CDR3 is made up of 14 amino acids. Deletions cut 1 base from V and 0 bases from J, with 5 bases between. From germline, CDR1 is MNHEY and CDR2 SVGAGI.

This clone was found once. The chain links TRBV15 to TRBJ2-3, with D possibly matching TRBD2 (6 bases). Trimming left V 5 bases short and J 4 bases short, with 16 bases between. CDR3 length: 15 amino acids. Germline loops: CDR1 LNHNV, CDR2 YYDKDF (reference sequence). CDR3 amino acids: CATSPGTLDADTQYF. The CDR3 coding sequence is TGTGCCACCAGCCCAGGGACTCTGGACGCAGATACGCAGTATTTT. Using reference TRBV15 and TRBJ2-3 for the parts outside the CDR3, the full variable domain is DAMVIQNPRYQVTQFGKPVTLSCSQTLNHNVMYWYQQKSSQAPKLLFHYYDKDFNNEADTPDNFQSRRPNTSFCFLDIRSPGLGDTAMYLCATSPGTLDADTQYFGPGTRLTVL.

This rearrangement joins TRBV6-1 to TRBJ2-3; 7 bases agree with TRBD1. CDR3 size: 11 residues. V dropped 3 bases and J dropped 14; count of bases not matched to a gene: 5. Germline CDR1 and CDR2: MNHNS and SASEGT. DNA for the CDR3: TGTGCCAGCAGTGAGACAGGGCTTAGGTATTTT. Translated, it gives CASSETGLRYF.

J is TRBJ1-1 and V is TRBV5-6; D remains ambiguous. Between the trimmed V and J ends, which lost 4 bases and 5 bases, there was a span of 18 bases. The germline V gene encodes CDR1 SGHDT and CDR2 YYEEEE. CDR3 length: 15 amino acids. CDR3 nucleotide sequence: TGTGCCAGCAGCCCCGGGGATCCCTCCACGACTGAAGCTTTCTTT. Amino acids: CASSPGDPSTTEAFF.

The chain employs TRBV28 and TRBJ1-2, with D possibly being TRBD1 (5 bases). The V end was cut by 7 bases, the J end by 2 bases, with 14 bases between. This CDR3 has 14 amino acids. Germline-derived CDR1 and CDR2 are MDHEN and SYDVKM. The CDR3 nucleotides are TGTGCCAGCACCTCCTCGGGGGAAAACTATGGCTACACCTTC. This encodes CASTSSGENYGYTF.